There are a few counts of the clone carrying this T cell receptor (beta chain). Its matching antigen is unknown. This CDR3 is 11 amino acids long. Germline loops: CDR1 SGHTA, CDR2 FQGNSA. The V and J ends lost 5 bases and 6 bases respectively, with 7 bases between them. Production of TCR cDNA was by 5'RACE template switching, which also added a universal primer site and UMIs. MiXCR was run by TCRdb on the 5' RACE reads, yielding one entry per CDR3 protein. The table has hundreds of thousands of distinct CDR3 sequences, 21% seen once. The data originate from a study of T cells after yellow fever vaccination. Study-wide results and limits: Post-booster repertoires again held most primary-vaccination clones (about 95% CD4, approximately 90% CD8). Contaminants from the bulk population, in the form of abundant clonotypes, could be found in FACS-sorted repertoires. A limited proportion of clonotypes was detected within both the CD4 and CD8 compartments.

This chain links TRBV7-2 with TRBJ2-5, with D uncertain. The sequence derives from a man aged 18-30 years who received the YFV17D yellow fever vaccine. The sequenced sample was PBMCs, obtained around 3 weeks after the first yellow fever vaccination. The DNA for the CDR3 is TGTGCCAGCAGCGTAGGAAAGACCCAGTACTTC. It codes for CASSVGKTQYF.